Below are 3 T cell receptor beta chains sequenced from a single sample in a study of CXCR3-negative and CXCR3-positive naive CD8 T cells. 5' RACE with UMI labels generated the TRB cDNA libraries. Using the 5' RACE reads, TCRdb records one entry per CDR3 protein without DNA. Seen in this sample are about 46,000 distinct CDR3 sequences; the ten most common clones hold over 2%. Sequences were obtained from naive CXCR3- CD8+ T cells from blood. The subset: CD45RO-CCR7+CD27+CD95- naive CD8+ T cells lacking CXCR3 (TNR3-). Receptors were obtained from a human donor in good health. Some clones in this sample may be carry-over from other donors' samples.

V and J are TRBV4-2 and TRBJ1-2. The CDR3 length is 14 residues. Per germline, CDR1 LGHNA and CDR2 YNFKEQ. Here the CDR3 reads CASSQVPADYGYTF.

This chain uses TRBV5-1 with TRBJ2-1; the D call from TCRdb, TRBD2, cannot be confirmed without DNA. The CDR3 spans 14 residues. CDR1 SGHRS and CDR2 YFSETQ come from the germline V gene. The CDR3 sequence is CASRLSGSYNEQFF.

CDR3 amino acids: CASSYYRNTDTQYF. V usage is TRBV6-6 and J usage is TRBJ2-3. Germline CDR1 MNHNY, CDR2 SVGAGI (reference sequence). The CDR3 spans 14 residues.